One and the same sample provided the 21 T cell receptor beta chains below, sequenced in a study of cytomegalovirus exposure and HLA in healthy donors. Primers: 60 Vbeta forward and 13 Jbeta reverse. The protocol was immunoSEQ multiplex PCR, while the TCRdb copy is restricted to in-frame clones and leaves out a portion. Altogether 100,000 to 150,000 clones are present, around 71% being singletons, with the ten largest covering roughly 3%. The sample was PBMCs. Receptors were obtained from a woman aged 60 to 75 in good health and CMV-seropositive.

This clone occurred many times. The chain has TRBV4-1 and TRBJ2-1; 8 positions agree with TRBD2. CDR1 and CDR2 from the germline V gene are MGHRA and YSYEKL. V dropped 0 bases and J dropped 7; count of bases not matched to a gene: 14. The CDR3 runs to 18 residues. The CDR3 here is CASSQEMSVAGGSNEQFF. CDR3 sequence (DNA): TGCGCCAGCAGCCAAGAGATGTCGGTGGCGGGGGGTTCTAATGAGCAGTTCTTC.

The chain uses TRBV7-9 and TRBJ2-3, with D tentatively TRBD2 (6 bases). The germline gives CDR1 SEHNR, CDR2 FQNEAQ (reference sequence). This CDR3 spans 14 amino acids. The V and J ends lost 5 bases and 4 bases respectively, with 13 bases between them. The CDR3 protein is CASSPQGGPDTQYF. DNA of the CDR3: TGTGCCAGCAGCCCACAAGGAGGGCCAGATACGCAGTATTTT.

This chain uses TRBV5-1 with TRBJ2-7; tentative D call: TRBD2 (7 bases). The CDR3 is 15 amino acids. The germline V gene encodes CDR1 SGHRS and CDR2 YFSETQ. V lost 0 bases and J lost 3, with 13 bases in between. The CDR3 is CASSLAPGEGYEQYF. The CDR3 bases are TGCGCCAGCAGCTTGGCACCAGGGGAGGGCTACGAGCAGTACTTC. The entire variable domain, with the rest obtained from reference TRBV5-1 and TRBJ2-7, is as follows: KAGVTQTPRYLIKTRGQQVTLSCSPISGHRSVSWYQQTPGQGLQFLFEYFSETQRNKGNFPGRFSGRQFSNSRSEMNVSTLELGDSALYLCASSLAPGEGYEQYFGPGTRLTVT.

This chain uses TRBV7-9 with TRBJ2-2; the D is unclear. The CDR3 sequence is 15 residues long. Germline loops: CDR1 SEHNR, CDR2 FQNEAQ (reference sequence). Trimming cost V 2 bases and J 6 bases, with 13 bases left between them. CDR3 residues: CASSLNFREAGELFF. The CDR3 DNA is TGTGCCAGCAGCTTAAACTTCCGTGAGGCCGGGGAGCTGTTTTTT.

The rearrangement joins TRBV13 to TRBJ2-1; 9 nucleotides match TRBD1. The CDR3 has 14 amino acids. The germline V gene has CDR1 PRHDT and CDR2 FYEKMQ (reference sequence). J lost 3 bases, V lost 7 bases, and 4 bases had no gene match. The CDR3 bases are TGTGCCAGCACCCCGGGACAGGGCTACAATGAGCAGTTCTTC. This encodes CASTPGQGYNEQFF.

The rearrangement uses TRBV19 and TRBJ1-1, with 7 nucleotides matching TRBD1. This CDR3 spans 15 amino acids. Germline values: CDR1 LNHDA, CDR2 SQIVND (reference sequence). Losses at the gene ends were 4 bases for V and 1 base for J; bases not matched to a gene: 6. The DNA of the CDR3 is TGTGCCAGTAGTACGAGGACAGGTACGAACACTGAAGCTTTCTTT. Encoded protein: CASSTRTGTNTEAFF.

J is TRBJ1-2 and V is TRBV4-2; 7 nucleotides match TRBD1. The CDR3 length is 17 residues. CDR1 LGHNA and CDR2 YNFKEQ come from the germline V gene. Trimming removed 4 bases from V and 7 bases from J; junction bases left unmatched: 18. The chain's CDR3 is CASSPATRQGKRAGYTF. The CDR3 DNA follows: TGTGCCAGCAGCCCAGCCACCCGACAGGGTAAGAGGGCTGGCTACACCTTC.

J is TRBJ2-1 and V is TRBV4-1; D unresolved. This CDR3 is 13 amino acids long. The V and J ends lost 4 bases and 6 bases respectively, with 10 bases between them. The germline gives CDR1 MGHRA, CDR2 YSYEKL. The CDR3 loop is CASSPQRPNEQFF. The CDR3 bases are TGCGCCAGCAGCCCCCAGAGGCCCAATGAGCAGTTCTTC.

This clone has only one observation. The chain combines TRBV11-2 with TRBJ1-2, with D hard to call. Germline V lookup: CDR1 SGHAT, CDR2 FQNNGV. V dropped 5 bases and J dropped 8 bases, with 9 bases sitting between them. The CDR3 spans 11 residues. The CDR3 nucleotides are TGTGCCAGCAGCGTCCCGGGGGGCTACACCTTC. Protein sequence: CASSVPGGYTF.

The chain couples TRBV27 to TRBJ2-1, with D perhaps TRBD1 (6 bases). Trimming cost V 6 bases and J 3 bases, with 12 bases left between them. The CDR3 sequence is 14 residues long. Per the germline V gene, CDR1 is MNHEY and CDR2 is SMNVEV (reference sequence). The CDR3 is CASRTGPNYNEQFF. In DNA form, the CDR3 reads TGTGCCAGCAGGACAGGTCCTAACTACAATGAGCAGTTCTTC.

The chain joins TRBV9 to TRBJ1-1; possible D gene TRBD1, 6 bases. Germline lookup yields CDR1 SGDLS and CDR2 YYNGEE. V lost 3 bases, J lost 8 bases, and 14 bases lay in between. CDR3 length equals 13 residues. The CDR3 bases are TGTGCCAGCAGCGCGATGACTGGACAGGAAGCTTTCTTT. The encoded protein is CASSAMTGQEAFF.

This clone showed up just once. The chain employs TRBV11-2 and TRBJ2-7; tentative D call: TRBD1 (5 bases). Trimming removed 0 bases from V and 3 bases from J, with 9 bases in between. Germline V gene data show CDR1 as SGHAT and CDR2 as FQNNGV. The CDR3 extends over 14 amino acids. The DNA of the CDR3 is TGTGCCAGCAGCTTAGATGTGGGGCTCTACGAGCAGTACTTC. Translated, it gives CASSLDVGLYEQYF. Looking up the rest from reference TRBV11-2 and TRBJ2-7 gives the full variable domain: EAGVAQSPRYKIIEKRQSVAFWCNPISGHATLYWYQQILGQGPKLLIQFQNNGVVDDSQLPKDRFSAERLKGVDSTLKIQPAKLEDSAVYLCASSLDVGLYEQYFGPGTRLTVT.

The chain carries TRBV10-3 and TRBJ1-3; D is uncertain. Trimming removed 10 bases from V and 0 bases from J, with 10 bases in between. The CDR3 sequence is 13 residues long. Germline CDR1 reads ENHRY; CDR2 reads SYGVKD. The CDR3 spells CATREASGNTIYF. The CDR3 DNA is TGTGCCACCCGGGAGGCCTCTGGAAACACCATATATTTT.

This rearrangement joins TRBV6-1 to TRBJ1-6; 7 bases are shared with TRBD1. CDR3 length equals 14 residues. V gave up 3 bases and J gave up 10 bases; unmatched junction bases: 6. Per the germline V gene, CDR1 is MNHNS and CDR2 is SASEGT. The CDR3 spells CASSDWTGWSPLHF. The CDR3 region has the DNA TGTGCCAGCAGTGACTGGACAGGCTGGTCACCCCTCCACTTT.

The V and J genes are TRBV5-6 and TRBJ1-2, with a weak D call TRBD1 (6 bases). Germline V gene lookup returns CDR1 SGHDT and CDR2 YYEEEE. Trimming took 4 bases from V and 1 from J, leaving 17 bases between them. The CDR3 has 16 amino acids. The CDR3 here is CASSQGGPTHNYGYTF. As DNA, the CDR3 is TGTGCCAGCAGCCAAGGGGGACCAACCCATAACTATGGCTACACCTTC.

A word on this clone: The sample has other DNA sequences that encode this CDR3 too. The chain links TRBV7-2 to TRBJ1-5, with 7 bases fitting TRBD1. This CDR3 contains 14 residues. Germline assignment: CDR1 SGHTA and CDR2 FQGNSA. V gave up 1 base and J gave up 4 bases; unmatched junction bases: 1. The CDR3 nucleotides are TGTGCCAGCAGCTTAGACAGGGGTAATCAGCCCCAGCATTTT. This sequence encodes CASSLDRGNQPQHF. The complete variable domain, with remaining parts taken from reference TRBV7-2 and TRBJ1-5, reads GAGVSQSPSNKVTEKGKDVELRCDPISGHTALYWYRQSLGQGLEFLIYFQGNSAPDKSGLPSDRFSAERTGGSVSTLTIQRTQQEDSAVYLCASSLDRGNQPQHFGDGTRLSIL.

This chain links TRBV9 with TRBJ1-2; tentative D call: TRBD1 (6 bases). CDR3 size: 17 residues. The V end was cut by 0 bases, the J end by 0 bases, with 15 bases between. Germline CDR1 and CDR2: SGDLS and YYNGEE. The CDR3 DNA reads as TGTGCCAGCAGCGTAGAAAGGGGAAAGGGGGCTAACTATGGCTACACCTTC. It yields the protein CASSVERGKGANYGYTF. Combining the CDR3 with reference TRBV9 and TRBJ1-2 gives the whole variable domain DSGVTQTPKHLITATGQRVTLRCSPRSGDLSVYWYQQSLDQGLQFLIQYYNGEERAKGNILERFSAQQFPDLHSELNLSSLELGDSALYFCASSVERGKGANYGYTFGSGTRLTVV.

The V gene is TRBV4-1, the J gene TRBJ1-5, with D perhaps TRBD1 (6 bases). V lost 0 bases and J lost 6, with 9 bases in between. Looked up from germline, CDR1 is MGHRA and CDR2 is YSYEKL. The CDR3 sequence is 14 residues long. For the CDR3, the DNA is TGCGCCAGCAGCCAAGACCGAGGGGGTCAGCCCCAGCATTTT. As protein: CASSQDRGGQPQHF.

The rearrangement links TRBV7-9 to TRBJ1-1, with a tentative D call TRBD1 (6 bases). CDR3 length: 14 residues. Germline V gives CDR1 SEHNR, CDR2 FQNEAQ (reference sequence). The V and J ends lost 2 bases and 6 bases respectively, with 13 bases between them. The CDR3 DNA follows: TGTGCCAGCAGCTTACGACAGGCCAGGTCTGAAGCTTTCTTT. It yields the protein CASSLRQARSEAFF.

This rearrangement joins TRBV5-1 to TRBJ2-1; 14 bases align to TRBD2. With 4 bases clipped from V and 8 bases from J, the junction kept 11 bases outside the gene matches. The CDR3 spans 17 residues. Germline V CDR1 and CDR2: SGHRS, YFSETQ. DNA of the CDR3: TGCGCCAGCAGCGCGACTAGCGGGGGGGCCGCCTATGATGAGCAGTTCTTC. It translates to CASSATSGGAAYDEQFF.

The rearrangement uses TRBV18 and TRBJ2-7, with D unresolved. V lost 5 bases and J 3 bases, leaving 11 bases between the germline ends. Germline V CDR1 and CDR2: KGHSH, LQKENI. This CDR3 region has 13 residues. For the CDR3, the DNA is TGTGCCAGCTCAAGCCAAGCAGGCTACGAGCAGTACTTC. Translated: CASSSQAGYEQYF.